This T cell receptor beta chain was identified during a study of T cells in Graves' hyperthyroidism and ophthalmopathy (dated by TCRdb to about 2019). Some background on the complete study: To identify TCR V-J signatures that set the groups apart, the researchers used a discovery cohort of 100 patients, made up of under 45 with Graves' ophthalmopathy and about 55 with stable Graves' hyperthyroidism. The 85 to 100 discovery patients were randomly split 7:3 into training and test sets. The paper reports TCR Vbeta CDR3 sequencing of 140 or so peripheral blood samples: around 41 ophthalmopathy, about 75 hyperthyroidism and around 17 progressor patients. Prospective prediction of ophthalmopathy was tested in an independent validation cohort of 18 to 20 hyperthyroidism patients and roughly 16 patients who later progressed to ophthalmopathy. Once sampling was done, hyperthyroidism patients were given methimazole at a starting dose of 30 mg daily, whereas ophthalmopathy patients were given high-dose intravenous methylprednisolone. The study also compared thyroid tissue and blood T-cell repertoires from over 5 Graves' hyperthyroidism patients.

The TCR beta CDR3 regions were amplified from the RNA transcripts. The TCR CDR3 was subjected to a first round of RT-PCR using the HTBI primer set and the Qiagen OneStep RT-PCR kit. The libraries were constructed in a second round of multiplex PCR and then size-selected and purified. The libraries were sequenced on an Illumina HiSeq2000 using paired-end 100 bp reads. The original methods were these. SOAPnuke was used to process the raw data, with reads discarded if the reads contained adapters or uncalled bases, had a mean Phred below 15, or lacked an exact constant-primer or identifier match. COPE v1.2.5 was used to merge high-quality paired reads, and clonotypes were defined as unique nucleotide sequences. MiTCR v1.1 was used to align clonotypes to the IMGT TRBV, TRBD and TRBJ reference segments. The analysis included only V-J combinations with a frequency above 0.0001, which together covered more than 98% of the repertoires. A TCS score was defined as the ratio between F50 (clonal expansion) and ExV (chaos), using BLOSUM62-based TCRdist between CDR3 peptides within each V-J. Welch's t-statistics and random forest reduced 500 to 650 V-J features to 10 to 15, which were used in a naive Bayes classifier (R e1071). The raw public reads went through TCRdb reprocessing: fastp at Q25, MiXCR clone calling, in-frame beta chains kept. Here each entry gathers all rows of one CDR3 protein and keeps the most common genes and DNA. TCRdb, not the authors, supplied the V and J calls. This sample holds around 540,000 distinct CDR3 sequences; 46% were observed only once. 6.5% to 9% of the sample lies in the top ten.

Stable Graves' hyperthyroidism was defined as no progression to ophthalmopathy during 18 months of follow-up. Hyperthyroidism patients were aged 18 to 65 years and newly diagnosed, with disease duration of less than 2 months. The study excluded patients with uncontrolled infections, other autoimmune diseases, pregnancy or lactation. Diagnoses relied on clinical symptoms, serum thyroxine and TRAb, thyroid ultrasound and orbital computed tomography. Total RNA was extracted with Trizol reagent, and quality was checked on an Agilent 2100 Bioanalyzer. Inclusive of the bounding cysteine and phenylalanine, the CDR3 is 14 residues long. The retained sequence is limited to the CDR3, 42 bases, with the frame set at the first base. As encoded in the germline V gene, CDR1 is SQVTM while CDR2 is ANQGSEA. Cut back by 4 bases and 5 bases, the V and J ends lie 14 bases apart. The table lists this clonotype with many counts. Its antigen specificity is not known. Base qualities are not at hand, and no much larger clone is one base apart.

Study-wide findings and limitations: A 13 V-J signature model separated ophthalmopathy from stable hyperthyroidism, with 87.88% sensitivity and about 81% specificity in cross-validation and 80%/75% in testing. In validation, the model predicted progression to ophthalmopathy with 60% to 71% sensitivity and approximately 72% specificity, a median of roughly seven months before onset. Sample size was not statistically predetermined, and blinding of investigators to group allocation was not performed. Blood samples also contained most of the expanded thyroid clonotypes (frequency above 0.001), which suggests that blood repertoires may reflect thyroid immune responses.

Sequenced input: peripheral blood or thyroid tissue (not recorded which). The chain is made from TRBV29-1 and TRBJ1-4; TRBD1 is a weak D gene call, 5 bases matching. The receptor was derived from a woman between 18 and 30 years old with Graves' hyperthyroidism. Donor details come from another sample of the same person, matched by shared clones. The nucleotides are TGCAGCGTTGCGGGCAGGGCTCCCAATGAAAAACTGTTTTTT. It is translated as CSVAGRAPNEKLFF.